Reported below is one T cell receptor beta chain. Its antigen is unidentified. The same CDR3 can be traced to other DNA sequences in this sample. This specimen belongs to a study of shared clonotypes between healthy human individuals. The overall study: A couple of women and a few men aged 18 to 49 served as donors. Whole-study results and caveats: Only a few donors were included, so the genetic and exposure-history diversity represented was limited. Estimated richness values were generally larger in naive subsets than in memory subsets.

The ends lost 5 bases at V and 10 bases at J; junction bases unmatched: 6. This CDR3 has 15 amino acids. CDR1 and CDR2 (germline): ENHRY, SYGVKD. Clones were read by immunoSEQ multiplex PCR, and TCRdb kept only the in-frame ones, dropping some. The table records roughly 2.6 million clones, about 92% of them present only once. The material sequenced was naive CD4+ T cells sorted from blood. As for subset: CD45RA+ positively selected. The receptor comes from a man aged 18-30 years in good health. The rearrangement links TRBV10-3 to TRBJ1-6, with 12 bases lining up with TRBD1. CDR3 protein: CAISPGQGAGSPLHF. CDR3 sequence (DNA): TGTGCCATCAGTCCGGGACAGGGGGCTGGATCACCCCTCCACTTT.